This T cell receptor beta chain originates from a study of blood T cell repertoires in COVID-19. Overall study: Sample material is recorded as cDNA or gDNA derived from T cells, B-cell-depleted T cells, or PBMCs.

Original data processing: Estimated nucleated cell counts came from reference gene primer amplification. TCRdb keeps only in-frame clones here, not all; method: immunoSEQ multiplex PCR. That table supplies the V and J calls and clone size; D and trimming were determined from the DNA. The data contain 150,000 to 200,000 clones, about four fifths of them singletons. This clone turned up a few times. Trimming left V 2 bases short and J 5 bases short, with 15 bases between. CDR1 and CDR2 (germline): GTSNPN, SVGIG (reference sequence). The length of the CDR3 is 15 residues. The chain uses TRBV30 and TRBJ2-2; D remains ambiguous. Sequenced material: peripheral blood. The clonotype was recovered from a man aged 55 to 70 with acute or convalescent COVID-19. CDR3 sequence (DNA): TGTGCCTGGAGTCCCCTTACTGCCTTGACCGGGGAGCTGTTTTTT. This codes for CAWSPLTALTGELFF.